This TCR beta chain was identified during a study of blood T cell repertoires in COVID-19. Methods used by the authors: Estimated nucleated cell counts came from reference gene primer amplification. Clones were sequenced by immunoSEQ multiplex PCR, and TCRdb holds only the in-frame ones, with some missing. The DNA gave D and trimming, while V, J and clone size come from that table. The table records 120,000 to 150,000 clones, 84% of them present only once. The V gene end was trimmed by 1 base and the J gene end by 0 bases; junction bases not matched to a gene: 9. Germline values: CDR1 SGHTA, CDR2 FQGNSA. The CDR3 covers 18 residues. Cohorts were determined from participant-reported clinical history.

The rearrangement links TRBV7-2 to TRBJ2-1; 7 nucleotides align to TRBD2. The TCR was taken from a woman between 18 and 29 years old who had been exposed to COVID-19. The sequenced sample consisted of PBMCs or T cells enriched from blood (not recorded which). The CDR3 is CASSLGHLAASSYNEQFF. DNA for the CDR3: TGTGCCAGCAGCTTAGGGCATCTAGCGGCGAGCTCCTACAATGAGCAGTTCTTC.